This T cell receptor beta chain is from a study of blood T cells in healthy people across ages. Primed by a sample-barcoded 5' primer and a J-beta primer mix, a second PCR proceeded for about 7 to 12 cycles. In TCRdb, the 5' RACE reads were re-called with MiXCR into one record per CDR3 protein. The table records more than 900,000 distinct CDR3 sequences, 25% to 35% of them present only once. The CDR3 is made up of 13 amino acids. V lost 5 bases and J 8 bases, leaving 14 bases between the germline ends. Germline V lookup: CDR1 KGHDR, CDR2 SFDVKD. This clonotype was seen ten or more times. This same sample was also taken into another study, of T cells of mothers and their children.

The chain couples TRBV24-1 to TRBJ1-2; D gene uncertain. Material: blood. The sequence was obtained from a woman in her forties in good health. CDR3 amino acids: CATSVSGEAGYTF. For the CDR3, the DNA is TGTGCCACCAGTGTCTCCGGGGAGGCCGGCTACACCTTC.